One and the same sample provided the 3 T cell receptor beta chains below, sequenced in a study of blood T cell repertoires in COVID-19. Assay used: immunoSEQ multiplex PCR; TCRdb lists only in-frame clones, some missing. The data contain 250,000 to 300,000 clones, 90% to 95% of them seen just once; the ten biggest clones take up 1.2%. Sample: PBMCs or T cells enriched from blood (not recorded which). The receptor source for this set is a human donor in a cohort exposed to, infected with or recovered from COVID-19 (not recorded which). The donor label of this sample is uncertain.

The chain links TRBV3-1 (or the pseudogene TRBV3-2) to TRBJ1-1; D is unresolved. The V end lost 4 bases, the J end lost 1 base, and 10 bases lay between the germline ends. The CDR3 totals 14 residues. Germline CDR1 is LGHDT and CDR2 is YNNKEL (reference sequence). CDR3 loop: CASSPVQRNTEAFF. CDR3 DNA sequence: TGTGCCAGCAGCCCCGTCCAGCGGAACACTGAAGCTTTCTTT.

The J gene is TRBJ2-1, the V gene TRBV25-1, with D possibly TRBD2 on 5 matching bases. Germline V lookup: CDR1 MGHDK, CDR2 SYGVNS. CDR3 size: 14 residues. Trimming removed 6 bases from V and 4 bases from J, with 13 bases in between. The DNA for the CDR3 is TGTGCCAGCAGCCTTCCGGGGAATTACAATGAGCAGTTCTTC. Encoded protein: CASSLPGNYNEQFF.

The J gene is TRBJ2-7, the V gene TRBV3-1 (or the pseudogene TRBV3-2), with 8 bases fitting TRBD1. With 3 bases clipped from V and 4 bases from J, the junction kept 11 bases outside the gene matches. The CDR3 spans 16 residues. Germline V gene sequence: CDR1 LGHDT, CDR2 YNNKEL (reference sequence). The CDR3 sequence is CASSHRRAGGGYEQYF. The CDR3 DNA follows: TGTGCCAGCAGCCACCGCAGGGCAGGGGGCGGGTACGAGCAGTACTTC.